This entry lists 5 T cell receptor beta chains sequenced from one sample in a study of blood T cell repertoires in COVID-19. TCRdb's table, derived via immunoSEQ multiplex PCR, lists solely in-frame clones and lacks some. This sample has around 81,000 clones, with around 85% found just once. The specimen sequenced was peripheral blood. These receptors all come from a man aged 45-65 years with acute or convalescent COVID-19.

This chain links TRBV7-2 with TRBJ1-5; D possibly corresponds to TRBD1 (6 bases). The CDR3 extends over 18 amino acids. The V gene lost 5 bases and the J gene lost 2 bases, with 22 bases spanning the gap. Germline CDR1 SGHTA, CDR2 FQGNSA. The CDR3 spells CASSPRRGGLVGNQPQHF. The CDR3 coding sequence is TGTGCCAGCAGCCCCCGACGGGGGGGGCTCGTTGGCAATCAGCCCCAGCATTTT.

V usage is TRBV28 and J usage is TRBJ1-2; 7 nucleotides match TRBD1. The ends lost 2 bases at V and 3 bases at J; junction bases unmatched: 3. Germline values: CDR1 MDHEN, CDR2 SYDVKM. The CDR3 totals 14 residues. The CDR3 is CASSLTGEDYGYTF. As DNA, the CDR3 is TGTGCCAGCAGTTTAACAGGGGAAGACTATGGCTACACCTTC.

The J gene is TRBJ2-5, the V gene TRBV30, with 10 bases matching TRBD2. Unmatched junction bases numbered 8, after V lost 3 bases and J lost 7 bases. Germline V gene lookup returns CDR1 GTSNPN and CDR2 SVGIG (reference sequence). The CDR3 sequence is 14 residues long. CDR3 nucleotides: TGTGCCTGGAGAGCAAGCGGGAGGGAGGGGACCCAGTACTTC. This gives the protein CAWRASGREGTQYF.

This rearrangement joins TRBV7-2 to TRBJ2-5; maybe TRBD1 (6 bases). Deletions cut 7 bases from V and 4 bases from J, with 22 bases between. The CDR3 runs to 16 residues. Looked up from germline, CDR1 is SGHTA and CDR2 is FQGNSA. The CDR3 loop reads CASTLTRGGTRETQYF. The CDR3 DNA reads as TGTGCCAGCACCCTTACTAGAGGGGGTACCAGAGAGACCCAGTACTTC. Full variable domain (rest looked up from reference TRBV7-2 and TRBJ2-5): GAGVSQSPSNKVTEKGKDVELRCDPISGHTALYWYRQSLGQGLEFLIYFQGNSAPDKSGLPSDRFSAERTGGSVSTLTIQRTQQEDSAVYLCASTLTRGGTRETQYFGPGTRLLVL.

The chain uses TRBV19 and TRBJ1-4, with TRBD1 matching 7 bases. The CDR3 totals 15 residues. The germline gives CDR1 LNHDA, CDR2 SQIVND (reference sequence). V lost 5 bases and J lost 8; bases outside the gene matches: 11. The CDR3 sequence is CASSRLGQTLEKLFF. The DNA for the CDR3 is TGTGCCAGTAGTCGACTGGGACAGACTCTGGAAAAACTGTTTTTT.